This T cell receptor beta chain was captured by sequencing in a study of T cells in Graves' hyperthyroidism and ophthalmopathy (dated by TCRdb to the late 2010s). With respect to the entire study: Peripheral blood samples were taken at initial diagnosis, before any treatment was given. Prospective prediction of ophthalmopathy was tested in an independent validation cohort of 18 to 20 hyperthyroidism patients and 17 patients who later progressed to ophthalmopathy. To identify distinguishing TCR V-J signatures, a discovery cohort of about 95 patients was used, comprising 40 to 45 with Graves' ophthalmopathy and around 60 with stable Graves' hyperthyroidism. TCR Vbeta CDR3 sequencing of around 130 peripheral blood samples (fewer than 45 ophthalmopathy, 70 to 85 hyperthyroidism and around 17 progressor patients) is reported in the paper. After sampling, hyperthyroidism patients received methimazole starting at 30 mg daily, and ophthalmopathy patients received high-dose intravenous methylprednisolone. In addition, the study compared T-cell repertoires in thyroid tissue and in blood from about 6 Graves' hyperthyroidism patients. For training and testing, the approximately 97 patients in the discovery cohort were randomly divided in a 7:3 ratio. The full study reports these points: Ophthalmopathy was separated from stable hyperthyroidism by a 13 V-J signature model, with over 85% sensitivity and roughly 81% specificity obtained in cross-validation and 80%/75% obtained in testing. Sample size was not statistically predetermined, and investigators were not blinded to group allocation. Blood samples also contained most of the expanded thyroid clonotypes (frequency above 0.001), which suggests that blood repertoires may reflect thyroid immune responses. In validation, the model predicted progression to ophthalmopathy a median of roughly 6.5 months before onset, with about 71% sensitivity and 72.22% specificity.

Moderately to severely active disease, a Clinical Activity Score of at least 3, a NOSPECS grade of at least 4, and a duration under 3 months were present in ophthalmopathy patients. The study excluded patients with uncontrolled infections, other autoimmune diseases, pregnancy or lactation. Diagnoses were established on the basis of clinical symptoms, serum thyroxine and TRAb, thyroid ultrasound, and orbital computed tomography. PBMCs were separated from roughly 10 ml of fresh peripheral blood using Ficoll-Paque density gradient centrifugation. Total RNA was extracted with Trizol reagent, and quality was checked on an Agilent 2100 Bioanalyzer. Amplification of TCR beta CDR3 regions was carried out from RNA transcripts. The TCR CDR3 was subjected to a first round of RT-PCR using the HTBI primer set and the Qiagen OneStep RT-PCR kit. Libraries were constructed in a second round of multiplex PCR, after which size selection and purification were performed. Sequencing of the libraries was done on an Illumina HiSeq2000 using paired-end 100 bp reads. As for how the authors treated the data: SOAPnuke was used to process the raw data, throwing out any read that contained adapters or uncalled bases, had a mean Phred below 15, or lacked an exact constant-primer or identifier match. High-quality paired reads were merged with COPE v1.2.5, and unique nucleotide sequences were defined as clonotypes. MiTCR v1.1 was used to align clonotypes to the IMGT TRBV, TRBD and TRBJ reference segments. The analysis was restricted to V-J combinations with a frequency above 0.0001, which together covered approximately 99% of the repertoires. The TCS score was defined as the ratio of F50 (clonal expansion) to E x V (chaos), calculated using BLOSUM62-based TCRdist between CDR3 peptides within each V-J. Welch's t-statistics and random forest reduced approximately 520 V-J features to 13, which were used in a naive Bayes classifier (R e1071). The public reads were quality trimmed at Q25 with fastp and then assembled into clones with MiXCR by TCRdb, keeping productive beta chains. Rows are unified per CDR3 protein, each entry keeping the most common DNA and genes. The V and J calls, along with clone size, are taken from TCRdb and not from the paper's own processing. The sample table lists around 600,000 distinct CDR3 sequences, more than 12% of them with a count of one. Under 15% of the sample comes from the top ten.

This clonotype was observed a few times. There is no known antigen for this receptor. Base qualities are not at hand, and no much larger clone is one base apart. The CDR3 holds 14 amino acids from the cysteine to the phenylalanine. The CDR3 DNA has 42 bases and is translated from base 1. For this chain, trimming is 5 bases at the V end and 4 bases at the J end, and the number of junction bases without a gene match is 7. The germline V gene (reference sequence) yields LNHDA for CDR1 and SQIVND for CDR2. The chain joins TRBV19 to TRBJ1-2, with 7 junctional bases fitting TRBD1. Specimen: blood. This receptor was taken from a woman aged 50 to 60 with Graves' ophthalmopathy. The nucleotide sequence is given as TGTGCCAGTAGTGGACAGGAGATCCCCTATGGCTACACCTTC. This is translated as CASSGQEIPYGYTF.